This entry concerns a single T cell receptor beta chain. This clone was picked up one time. Its antigen is currently not known. Nothing much larger sits one base from this clone, and base qualities are not available. This entry belongs to a study of blood T cell repertoires in COVID-19 (TCRdb year 2020). At the level of the whole study: The collaborator samples originated in the United States, Italy and Spain and spanned the acute and convalescent phases of COVID-19. Where available, HLA class I and class II types were obtained from metadata supplied by the sample provider rather than from assay-based typing. Deeply sampled blood TCRbeta repertoires from subjects exposed to, actively infected with, or recovered from COVID-19 were included in the dataset. The prospective study material was composed of cDNA or gDNA derived from T cells, B-cell-depleted T cells, or PBMCs. The repertoires were released in a freely available public database intended as a resource for research on the immune response to SARS-CoV-2. The samples were drawn from two sources: the first 160 participants of the ongoing ImmuneRACE study, and 950 to 1,500 subjects contributed by 6 global collaborators. Sample metadata almost always included a de-identified subject ID, COVID-19 status, age in years and sex. What the work shows at the level of the full study, not this receptor alone: How much clinical and demographic metadata was included differed by source and by participant, and the metadata was provided uncurated.

TCRbeta CDR3 regions were amplified from genomic DNA using the immunoSEQ Assay, a bias-controlled multiplex PCR. The study's processing was this. The number of nucleated cells in each sample was estimated from the amplification of reference gene primers within the assay. Sequence reads were collapsed and filtered to measure the absolute abundance of every unique TCRbeta CDR3 rearrangement. For each sample, productive Simpson clonality was calculated as the square root of Simpson's diversity index over productive rearrangements. TCRdb holds this immuneACCESS table with in-frame rearrangements only. Some clones are missing; in checked studies, unresolved V genes explain under half, and the rest has no known cause. The V and J calls and clone size were taken over from that table, and D and trimming were inferred from the DNA. For this sample there are about 160,000 clones; roughly 90% appear just once. The top ten clonotypes cover 4.8% of the sample.

At one collaborating source in Seattle, patients were enrolled during active infection and were followed longitudinally through the course of disease. Whole blood was collected in K2EDTA tubes by collaborating institutions according to the institutions' own protocols. For TCRbeta analysis, collaborators shipped samples as frozen whole blood, isolated PBMCs, or DNA extracted from either of those sample types. CDR1 and CDR2 (MDHEN, SYDVKM) derive from the germline V gene. Taken from cysteine to phenylalanine, the CDR3 has 13 residues. CDR3 DNA is the only sequence kept; it has 39 bases, read in frame from the first base. V lost 6 bases and J lost 7 bases, and the count of bases not matched to a germline gene is 6.

The chain employs TRBV28 and TRBJ1-2, and TRBD1 aligns with 9 junction nucleotides. The sample consisted of peripheral blood. The clonotype originates from a man aged 25 to 45 with COVID-19, enrolled during active disease. This receptor has the CDR3 CASRSQGAIGYTF. The DNA is as follows: TGTGCCAGCAGGTCACAGGGGGCGATTGGCTACACCTTC.